Listed below are T cell receptor beta chains from one sample, sequenced in a study of blood T cell repertoires in COVID-19. Data came from immunoSEQ multiplex PCR; TCRdb stores just in-frame clones and leaves some out. Altogether approximately 130,000 clones are present, roughly 86% being singletons, with the ten largest covering around 19%. Material for sequencing was peripheral blood. These receptors all come from a woman aged 50 to 65 who had recovered from COVID-19. CDR3s include the opening cysteine and the closing phenylalanine or tryptophan. A D gene is named only where the DNA matches it firmly. Size is stated for part of the rows, as once, few or many counts, or as a class when the clone is expanded.

clone_size j_call v_call d_call cdr3_aa cdr3_nt
- TRBJ2-3 TRBV19 - CASSRLGSSTDTQYF TGTGCCAGTAGTCGACTGGGGAGTAGCACAGATACGCAGTATTTT
few TRBJ2-5 TRBV7-7 TRBD1 CASSRGQGSGTQYF TGTGCCAGCAGCAGGGGACAGGGATCTGGGACCCAGTACTTC
- TRBJ2-2 TRBV19 TRBD1 CASSPRDRGDTGELFF TGTGCCAGTAGTCCCCGAGACAGGGGGGACACCGGGGAGCTGTTTTTT
- TRBJ2-1 TRBV11-2 - CASSKELREKFF TGTGCCAGCAGTAAGGAGCTTCGGGAAAAGTTCTTC
- TRBJ2-1 TRBV25-1 TRBD1 CASRADRGQQFF TGTGCCAGCAGGGCGGACAGGGGACAGCAGTTCTTC
- TRBJ1-1 TRBV5-6 TRBD1 CASSLDRGRPAFF TGTGCCAGCAGCTTGGACAGGGGGCGCCCGGCTTTCTTT
few TRBJ2-5 TRBV7-6 - CASSPKGIQYF TGTGCCAGCAGCCCCAAGGGGATTCAGTACTTC
- TRBJ1-4 TRBV6-4 TRBD1 CASSDSGTGPKKLFF TGTGCCAGCAGTGACAGCGGGACAGGGCCGAAAAAACTGTTTTTT
- TRBJ1-1 TRBV10-1 - CASSERGGEAFF TGCGCCAGCAGTGAAAGGGGGGGTGAAGCTTTCTTT
few TRBJ2-1 TRBV5-6 - CASWGVGNEQFF TGTGCCAGCTGGGGGGTCGGGAATGAGCAGTTCTTC
- TRBJ1-3 TRBV19 - CASSPQGRNTIYF TGTGCCAGTAGTCCTCAGGGGAGAAACACCATATATTTT
- TRBJ2-1 TRBV6-5 TRBD1 CASSTGQGGYNEQFF TGTGCCAGCAGTACAGGACAGGGGGGCTACAATGAGCAGTTCTTC
- TRBJ2-1 TRBV6-5 TRBD2 CASSRTSGGNEQFF TGTGCCAGCTCTAGAACGAGCGGGGGAAATGAGCAGTTCTTC
- TRBJ2-1 TRBV7-9 TRBD1 CASSKQGAFQFF TGTGCCAGCAGTAAGCAGGGGGCGTTCCAGTTCTTC
few TRBJ1-2 TRBV5-5 - CASSLHDSDYGYTF TGTGCCAGCAGCTTGCACGACAGCGACTATGGCTACACCTTC
- TRBJ1-5 TRBV12-1 - CASSSKGEGDRGRRGNQPQHF TGTGCCAGCAGCTCTAAGGGCGAGGGGGACAGGGGTCGAAGGGGCAATCAGCCCCAGCATTTT
- TRBJ2-1 TRBV11-1 TRBD2 CASSFRAGEYNEQFF TGTGCCAGCAGCTTCAGGGCGGGGGAATACAATGAGCAGTTCTTC
- TRBJ2-2 TRBV6-5 - CASRVSQHTGELFF TGTGCCAGCAGGGTCTCACAACACACCGGGGAGCTGTTTTTT
- TRBJ2-1 TRBV27 TRBD1 CASSLRQGAINEQFF TGTGCCAGCAGTTTGAGGCAGGGGGCAATCAATGAGCAGTTCTTC
- TRBJ2-1 TRBV7-3 - CASSLIQGGYNEQFF TGTGCCAGCAGCTTAATCCAGGGGGGCTACAATGAGCAGTTCTTC
- TRBJ2-7 TRBV5-5 - CASSSRGHEQYF TGTGCCAGCAGCTCCAGGGGTCACGAGCAGTACTTC
- TRBJ2-2 TRBV6-5 - CASSYSVWADTGELFF TGTGCCAGCAGTTACTCGGTTTGGGCAGACACCGGGGAGCTGTTTTTT
- TRBJ2-3 TRBV11-3 TRBD2 CASRGLAQDTQYF TGTGCCAGCAGGGGACTAGCCCAGGATACGCAGTATTTT
once TRBJ1-2 TRBV6-6 TRBD1 CASRSNTGGVNYGYTF TGTGCCAGCAGATCCAATACAGGGGGCGTAAACTATGGCTACACCTTC
once TRBJ2-3 TRBV7-2 TRBD1 CASSSPGGAGDTQYF TGTGCCAGCAGCTCCCCAGGGGGCGCAGGAGATACGCAGTATTTT
few TRBJ1-2 TRBV18 - CASSPWPQGHSNYGYTF TGTGCCAGCTCACCGTGGCCGCAGGGGCACTCTAACTATGGCTACACCTTC
- TRBJ1-4 TRBV19 TRBD1 CASSIWTGPNEKLFF TGTGCCAGTAGTATCTGGACAGGCCCTAATGAAAAACTGTTTTTT
- TRBJ2-2 TRBV6-2/TRBV6-3 - CASSYLGLDEHTGELFF TGTGCCAGCAGTTACTTGGGACTCGACGAACACACCGGGGAGCTGTTTTTT
- TRBJ1-1 TRBV12-3/TRBV12-4 - CASRQNTEAFF TGTGCCAGCAGACAAAACACTGAAGCTTTCTTT